This is a list of T cell receptor beta chains from one sample in a study of CD8+CD57+ T cells in acquired aplastic anemia. Each CDR3 protein is one row after TCRdb ran MiXCR on the reads. The data show under 75,000 distinct CDR3 sequences, with roughly half seen just once and roughly 8.7% held by the top ten. Material: sorted CD4+, CD8+, or CD8+CD57+ T cells (not recorded which) from PBMCs. All receptors derive from a human donor in good health, serving as a control. Both conserved end residues are part of each CDR3. The D gene is left open where the match is weak. Not every row has a clone size; where given, it reads once, few, many or a size class.

D gene,J gene,V gene,clone size,CDR3 DNA,CDR3 protein
.,TRBJ2-5,TRBV20-1,.,TGCAGTGCTAGAGGATCGGAGACCCAGTACTTC,CSARGSETQYF
.,TRBJ1-6,TRBV5-6,.,TGTGCCAGCAGCTTCACACGCACAGGGCCGTGGTCACCCCTCCACTTT,CASSFTRTGPWSPLHF
TRBD1,TRBJ1-6,TRBV15,.,TGTGCCACCAGCGGGGGGACAGCCAATTCACCCCTCCACTTT,CATSGGTANSPLHF
TRBD1,TRBJ2-3,TRBV7-8,many,TGTGCCAGCAGCTTAGCAGAGGGGGCGCGCACAGATACGCAGTATTTT,CASSLAEGARTDTQYF
.,TRBJ2-1,TRBV19,.,TGTGCCAGTAGTTGGACCACCTACAATGAGCAGTTCTTC,CASSWTTYNEQFF
.,TRBJ1-2,TRBV11-3,.,TGTGCCAGCAGCTTAGACCCCAGGAGCTACACCTTC,CASSLDPRSYTF
.,TRBJ1-5,TRBV7-2,.,TGTGCCAGCAGCTTAAACGGGGTCAATCAGCCCCAGCATTTT,CASSLNGVNQPQHF
TRBD1,TRBJ1-2,TRBV7-2,.,TGTGCCAGCAGCTTGTGGGACAGCTATGGCTACACCTTC,CASSLWDSYGYTF
TRBD1,TRBJ2-7,TRBV12-3/TRBV12-4,many,TGTGCCAGCAGCTCGAGCCGGGACAGGTCCTACGAGCAGTACTTC,CASSSSRDRSYEQYF
.,TRBJ1-1,TRBV10-3,.,TGTGCCATCAGTGAGCAGAGGGGGATGAACACTGAAGCTTTCTTT,CAISEQRGMNTEAFF
TRBD2,TRBJ2-1,TRBV20-1,.,TGCAGTGCTAGAACTAGCGGGAGCTCCTACAATGAGCAGTTCTTC,CSARTSGSSYNEQFF
.,TRBJ2-7,TRBV10-2,.,TGCGCCAGCAGTGATCCCACGAACGGATTCTACGAGCAGTACTTC,CASSDPTNGFYEQYF
.,TRBJ1-1,TRBV9,.,TGTGCCAGCAGCGTGGGAGGCACTGAAGCTTTCTTT,CASSVGGTEAFF
.,TRBJ1-5,TRBV24-1,.,TGTGCCACCAGTGATTTTAGAGGTCAGCCCCAGCATTTT,CATSDFRGQPQHF
TRBD1,TRBJ1-2,TRBV7-6,.,TGTGCCAGCAGCGATGGAGGACAGGGGTATGGCTACACCTTC,CASSDGGQGYGYTF
TRBD1,TRBJ1-1,TRBV10-2,medium-sized,TGCGCCAGCAGTGAGACAGGGGAATACACTGAAGCTTTCTTT,CASSETGEYTEAFF
.,TRBJ1-2,TRBV2,few,TGTGCCAGCAGTGAAAGGTGGGACTACACCTTC,CASSERWDYTF
TRBD2,TRBJ2-1,TRBV27,many,TGTGCCAGCAGTTTTGTCTCGAGCGGGGCGTACAATGAGCAGTTCTTC,CASSFVSSGAYNEQFF
.,TRBJ2-6,TRBV19,.,TGTGCCAGTAGTATTAGGGACTCTGGGGCCAACGTCCTGACTTTC,CASSIRDSGANVLTF
TRBD1,TRBJ2-1,TRBV29-1,few,TGCAGCGTTGAAGTTTCCTGGACAGGGGGCTATGAGCAGTTCTTC,CSVEVSWTGGYEQFF